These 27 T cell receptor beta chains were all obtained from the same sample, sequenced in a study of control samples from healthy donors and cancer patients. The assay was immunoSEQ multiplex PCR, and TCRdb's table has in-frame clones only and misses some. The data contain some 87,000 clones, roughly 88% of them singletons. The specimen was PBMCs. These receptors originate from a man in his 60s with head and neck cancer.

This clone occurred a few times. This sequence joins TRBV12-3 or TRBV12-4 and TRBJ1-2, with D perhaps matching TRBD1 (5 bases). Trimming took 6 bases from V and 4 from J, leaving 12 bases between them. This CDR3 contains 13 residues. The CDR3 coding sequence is TGTGCCAGCAGAAAGGGGTTAGTCTATGGCTACACCTTC. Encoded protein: CASRKGLVYGYTF.

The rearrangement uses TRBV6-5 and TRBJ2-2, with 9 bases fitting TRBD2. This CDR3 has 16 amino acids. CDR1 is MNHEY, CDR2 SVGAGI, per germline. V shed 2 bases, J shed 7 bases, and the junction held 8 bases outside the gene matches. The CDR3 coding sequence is TGTGCCAGCAGTTACCTTAGCGGGAGAGGTGTCGGGGAGCTGTTTTTT. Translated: CASSYLSGRGVGELFF.

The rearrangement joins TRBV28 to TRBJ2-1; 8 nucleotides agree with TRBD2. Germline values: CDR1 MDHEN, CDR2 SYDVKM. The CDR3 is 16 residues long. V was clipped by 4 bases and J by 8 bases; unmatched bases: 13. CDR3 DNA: TGTGCCAGCAGTTCAGAGCGGGAGTTTGGTAAGGATGAGCAGTTCTTC. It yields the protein CASSSEREFGKDEQFF.

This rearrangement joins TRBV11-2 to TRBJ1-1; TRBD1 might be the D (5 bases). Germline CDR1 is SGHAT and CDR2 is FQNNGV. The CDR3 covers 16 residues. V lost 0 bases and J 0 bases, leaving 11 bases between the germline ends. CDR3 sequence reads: CASSLDQGRVNTEAFF. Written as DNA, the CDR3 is TGTGCCAGCAGCTTAGACCAAGGCAGGGTGAACACTGAAGCTTTCTTT.

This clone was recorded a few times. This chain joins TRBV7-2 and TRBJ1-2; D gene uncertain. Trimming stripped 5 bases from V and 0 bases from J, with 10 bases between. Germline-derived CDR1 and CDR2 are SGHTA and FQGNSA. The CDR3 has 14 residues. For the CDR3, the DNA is TGTGCCAGCAGCCCGGACGGAACTAACTATGGCTACACCTTC. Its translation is CASSPDGTNYGYTF.

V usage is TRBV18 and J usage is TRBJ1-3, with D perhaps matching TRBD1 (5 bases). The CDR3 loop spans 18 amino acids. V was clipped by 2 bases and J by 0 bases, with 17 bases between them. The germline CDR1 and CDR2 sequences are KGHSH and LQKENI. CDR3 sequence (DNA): TGTGCCAGCTCACCAAGGATGGCCGGGGCTCTCTCTGGAAACACCATATATTTT. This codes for CASSPRMAGALSGNTIYF.

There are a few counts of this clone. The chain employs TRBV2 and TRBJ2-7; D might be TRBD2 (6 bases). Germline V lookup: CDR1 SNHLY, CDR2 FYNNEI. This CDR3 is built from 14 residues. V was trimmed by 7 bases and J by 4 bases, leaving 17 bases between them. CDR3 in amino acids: CASTLRGQVYEQYF. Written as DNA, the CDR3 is TGTGCCAGCACCTTGCGGGGCCAAGTTTACGAGCAGTACTTC. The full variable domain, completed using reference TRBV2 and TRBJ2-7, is EPEVTQTPSHQVTQMGQEVILRCVPISNHLYFYWYRQILGQKVEFLVSFYNNEISEKSEIFDDQFSVERPDGSNFTLKIRSTKLEDSAMYFCASTLRGQVYEQYFGPGTRLTVT.

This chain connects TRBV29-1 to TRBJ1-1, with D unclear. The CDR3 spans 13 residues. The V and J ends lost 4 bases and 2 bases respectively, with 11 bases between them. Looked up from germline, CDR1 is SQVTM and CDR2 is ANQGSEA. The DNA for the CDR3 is TGCAGCGTTGGGCCAGGCTACAACACTGAAGCTTTCTTT. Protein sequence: CSVGPGYNTEAFF.

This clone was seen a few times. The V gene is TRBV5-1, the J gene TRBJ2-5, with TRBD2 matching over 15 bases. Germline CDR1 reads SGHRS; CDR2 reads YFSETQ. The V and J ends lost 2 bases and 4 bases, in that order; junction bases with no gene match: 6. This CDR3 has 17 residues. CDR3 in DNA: TGCGCCAGCAGCTTCGGACTAGCGGGAGGGACGGGAGAGACCCAGTACTTC. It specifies CASSFGLAGGTGETQYF.

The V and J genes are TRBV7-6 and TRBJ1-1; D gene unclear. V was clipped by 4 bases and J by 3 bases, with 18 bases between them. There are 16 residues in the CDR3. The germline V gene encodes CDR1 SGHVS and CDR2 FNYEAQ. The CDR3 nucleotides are TGTGCCAGCAGCTCGAGGCTCATTACGGGGTACACTGAAGCTTTCTTT. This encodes CASSSRLITGYTEAFF.

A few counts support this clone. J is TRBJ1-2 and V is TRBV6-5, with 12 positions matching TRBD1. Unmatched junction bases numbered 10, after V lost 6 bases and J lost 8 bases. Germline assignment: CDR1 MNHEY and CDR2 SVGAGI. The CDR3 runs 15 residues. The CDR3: CASRNPGQGAWGYTF. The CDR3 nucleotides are TGTGCCAGCAGGAATCCGGGACAGGGGGCCTGGGGCTACACCTTC.

CDR3 coding DNA: TGTGCCAGCTCAATCACTAGCGGGAGCTACGAGCAGTACTTC. This encodes CASSITSGSYEQYF. V and J are TRBV3-1 (or the pseudogene TRBV3-2) and TRBJ2-7; 11 bases line up with TRBD2. Germline CDR1 and CDR2: LGHDT and YNNKEL (reference sequence). V was clipped by 8 bases and J by 3 bases; unmatched bases: 6. This CDR3 is built from 14 residues.

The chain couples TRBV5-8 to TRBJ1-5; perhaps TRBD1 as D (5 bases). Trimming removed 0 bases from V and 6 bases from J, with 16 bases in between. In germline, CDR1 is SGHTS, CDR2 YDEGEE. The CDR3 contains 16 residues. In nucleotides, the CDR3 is TGTGCCAGCAGCTTGGGGGGACCCGCCGGGGGTCAGCCCCAGCATTTT. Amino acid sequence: CASSLGGPAGGQPQHF.

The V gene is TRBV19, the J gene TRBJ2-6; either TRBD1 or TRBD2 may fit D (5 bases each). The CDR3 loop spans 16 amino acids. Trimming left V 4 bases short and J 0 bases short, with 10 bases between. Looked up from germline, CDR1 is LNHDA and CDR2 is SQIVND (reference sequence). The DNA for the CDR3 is TGTGCCAGTAGTACAAGGGACCCCTCTGGGGCCAACGTCCTGACTTTC. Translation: CASSTRDPSGANVLTF.

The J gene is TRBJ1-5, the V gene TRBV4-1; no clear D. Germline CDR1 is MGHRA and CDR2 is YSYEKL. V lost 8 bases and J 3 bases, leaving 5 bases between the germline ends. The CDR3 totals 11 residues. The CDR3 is CASGFNQPQHF. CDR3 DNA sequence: TGCGCCAGCGGTTTCAATCAGCCCCAGCATTTT.

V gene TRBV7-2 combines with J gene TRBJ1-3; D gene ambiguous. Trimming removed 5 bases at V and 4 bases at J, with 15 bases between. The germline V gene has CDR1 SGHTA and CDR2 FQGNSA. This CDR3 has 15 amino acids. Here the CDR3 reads CASSQSGSIGNTIYF. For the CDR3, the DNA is TGTGCCAGCAGCCAAAGCGGGTCTATAGGAAACACCATATATTTT.

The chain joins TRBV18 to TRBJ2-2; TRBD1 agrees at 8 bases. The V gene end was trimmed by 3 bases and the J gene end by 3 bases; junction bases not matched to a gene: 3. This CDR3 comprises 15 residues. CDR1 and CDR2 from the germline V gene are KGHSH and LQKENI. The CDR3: CASSPRGQDTGELFF. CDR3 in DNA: TGTGCCAGCTCACCCAGGGGGCAAGACACCGGGGAGCTGTTTTTT.

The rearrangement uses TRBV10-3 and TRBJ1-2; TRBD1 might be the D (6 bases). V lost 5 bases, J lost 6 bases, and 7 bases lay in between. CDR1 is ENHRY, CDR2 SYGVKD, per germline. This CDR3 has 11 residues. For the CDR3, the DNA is TGTGCCATCAGTAGACAGGATGGCTACACCTTC. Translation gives CAISRQDGYTF.

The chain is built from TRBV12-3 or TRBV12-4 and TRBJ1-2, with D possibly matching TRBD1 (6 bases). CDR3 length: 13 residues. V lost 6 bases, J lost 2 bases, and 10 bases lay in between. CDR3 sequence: CASRYTGNYGYTF. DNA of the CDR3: TGTGCCAGCAGATACACAGGGAACTATGGCTACACCTTC.

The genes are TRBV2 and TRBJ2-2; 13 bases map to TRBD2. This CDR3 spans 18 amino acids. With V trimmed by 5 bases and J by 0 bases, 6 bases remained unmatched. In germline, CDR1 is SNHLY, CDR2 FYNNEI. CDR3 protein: CASSFRGTSGTNTGELFF. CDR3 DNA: TGTGCCAGCAGTTTTCGCGGGACTAGCGGGACGAACACCGGGGAGCTGTTTTTT.

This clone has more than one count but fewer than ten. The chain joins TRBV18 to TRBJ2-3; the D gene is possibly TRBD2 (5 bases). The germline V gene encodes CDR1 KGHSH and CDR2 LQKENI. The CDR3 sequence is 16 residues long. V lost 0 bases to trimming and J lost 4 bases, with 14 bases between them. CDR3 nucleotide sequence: TGTGCCAGCTCACCACCGGTTGAGGGTCGCGCAGATACGCAGTATTTT. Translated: CASSPPVEGRADTQYF.

The CDR3 nucleotides read TGTGCCAGCAGCCATCAAGACAGATTTAATGAAAAACTGTTTTTT. Its protein product is CASSHQDRFNEKLFF. The genes are TRBV3-1 (or the pseudogene TRBV3-2) and TRBJ1-4, with TRBD1 as a possible D gene (5 bases). V was clipped by 3 bases and J by 4 bases, with 12 bases between them. This CDR3 contains 15 residues. CDR1 LGHDT and CDR2 YNNKEL come from the germline V gene (reference sequence).

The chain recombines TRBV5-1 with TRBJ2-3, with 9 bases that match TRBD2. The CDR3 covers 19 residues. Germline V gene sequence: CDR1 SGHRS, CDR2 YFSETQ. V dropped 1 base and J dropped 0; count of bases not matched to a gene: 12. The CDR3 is CASSLSPLAGLHSTDTQYF. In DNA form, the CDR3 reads TGCGCCAGCAGCTTGAGCCCTCTAGCGGGGCTCCATAGCACAGATACGCAGTATTTT.

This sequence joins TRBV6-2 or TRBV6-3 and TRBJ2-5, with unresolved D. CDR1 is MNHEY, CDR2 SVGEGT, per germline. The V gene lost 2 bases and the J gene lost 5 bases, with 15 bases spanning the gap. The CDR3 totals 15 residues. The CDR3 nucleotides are TGTGCCAGCAGTTACATTTCTTTGGGTGGGGAGACCCAGTACTTC. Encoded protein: CASSYISLGGETQYF.

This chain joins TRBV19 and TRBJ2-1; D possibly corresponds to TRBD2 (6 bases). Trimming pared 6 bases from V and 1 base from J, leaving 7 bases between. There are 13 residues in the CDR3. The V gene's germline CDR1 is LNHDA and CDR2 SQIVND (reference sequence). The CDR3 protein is CASSGSSYNEQFF. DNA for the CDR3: TGTGCCAGTAGCGGGAGTTCCTACAATGAGCAGTTCTTC.

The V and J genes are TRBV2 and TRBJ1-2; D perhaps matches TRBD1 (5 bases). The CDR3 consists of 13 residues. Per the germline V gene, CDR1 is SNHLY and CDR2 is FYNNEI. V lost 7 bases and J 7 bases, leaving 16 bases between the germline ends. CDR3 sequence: CASNKLRDPGYTF. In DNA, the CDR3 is TGTGCCAGCAATAAGTTAAGGGACCCTGGCTACACCTTC.

This chain's CDR3 is CAIRPGGELQTQYF. DNA for the CDR3: TGTGCCATCAGGCCCGGAGGGGAGTTGCAGACCCAGTACTTC. The chain joins TRBV10-3 to TRBJ2-5; a possible D gene is TRBD2 (6 bases). The CDR3 is made up of 14 amino acids. From germline, CDR1 is ENHRY and CDR2 SYGVKD. The ends were cut back, 6 bases at V and 6 bases at J, with 17 bases in the middle.